These 19 T cell receptor beta chains originate from one sample sequenced in a study of blood T cell repertoires in COVID-19. Some clones are missing from TCRdb's copy, which holds only in-frame ones; the method was immunoSEQ multiplex PCR. The repertoire holds more than 140,000 clones, with about 86% as singletons. The sample comprised peripheral blood. The origin of the receptors is a woman aged 55-75 years with acute or convalescent COVID-19.

The chain carries TRBV7-2 and TRBJ1-1, with D possibly being TRBD1 (5 bases). V was shortened by 3 bases and J by 0 bases, with 14 bases between the two germline ends. The CDR3 covers 16 residues. Germline V CDR1 and CDR2: SGHTA, FQGNSA. In DNA, the CDR3 is TGTGCCAGCAGCTTGGGGGGGGGAAAAATGAACACTGAAGCTTTCTTT. Protein sequence: CASSLGGGKMNTEAFF.

Only a few counts were recorded for this clone. This chain connects TRBV4-2 to TRBJ1-3, with D unclear. This CDR3 has 17 amino acids. The germline V and J ends were trimmed by 0 bases and 0 bases, with 12 bases remaining between them. Germline CDR1 and CDR2: LGHNA and YNFKEQ. The CDR3 DNA sequence: TGTGCCAGCAGCCAAGATAACCCGAATAGCTCTGGAAACACCATATATTTT. Amino acids: CASSQDNPNSSGNTIYF.

The rearrangement joins TRBV7-8 to TRBJ1-6, with 9 nucleotides matching TRBD1. V shed 1 base, J shed 8 bases, and the junction held 6 bases outside the gene matches. The germline V gene encodes CDR1 SGHVS and CDR2 FQNEAQ. The CDR3 consists of 16 residues. The CDR3 DNA sequence: TGTGCCAGCAGCTTAGACACAGGGGGCGTGCATTCACCCCTCCACTTT. Translation: CASSLDTGGVHSPLHF.

The chain combines TRBV5-5 with TRBJ2-7, with D hard to call. The CDR3 is made up of 12 amino acids. V lost 1 base, J lost 6 bases, and 8 bases lay in between. Germline CDR1 and CDR2: SGHKS and YYEKEE (reference sequence). CDR3 amino acids: CASSLWQREQYF. Written as DNA, the CDR3 is TGTGCCAGCAGCTTGTGGCAGCGCGAGCAGTACTTC.

This clone was detected only once. V and J are TRBV7-9 and TRBJ1-1, with 7 bases matching TRBD1. This CDR3 comprises 15 residues. V lost 5 bases, J lost 4 bases, and 10 bases stayed unmatched. CDR1 and CDR2 from the germline V gene are SEHNR and FQNEAQ (reference sequence). The CDR3 DNA follows: TGTGCCAGCAGCCCACAGGGGTGGGGGAGCACTGAAGCTTTCTTT. This translates into CASSPQGWGSTEAFF.

The gene calls are TRBV20-1 and TRBJ1-1; no clear D gene. This CDR3 comprises 10 residues. Germline loops: CDR1 DFQATT, CDR2 SNEGSKA (reference sequence). V was clipped by 6 bases and J by 8 bases, with 10 bases between them. The CDR3 nucleotides are TGCAGTGCGGCCAAGTGGGAAGCTTTCTTT. This encodes CSAAKWEAFF.

The chain employs TRBV7-8 and TRBJ2-7, with D possibly TRBD1 on 6 matching bases. V was clipped by 2 bases and J by 2 bases, with 10 bases between them. Germline lookup yields CDR1 SGHVS and CDR2 FQNEAQ. The CDR3 loop spans 14 amino acids. CDR3 protein: CASSLLTGPYEQYF. In DNA, the CDR3 is TGTGCCAGCAGCTTATTGACAGGTCCCTACGAGCAGTACTTC.

The gene calls are TRBV29-1 and TRBJ2-3, with D tentatively TRBD2 (5 bases). V lost 7 bases, J lost 5 bases, and 13 bases lay in between. The CDR3 contains 12 residues. Per germline, CDR1 SQVTM and CDR2 ANQGSEA. The CDR3 DNA follows: TGCAGCGCCCCTCGAGGGCTAGATACGCAGTATTTT. It translates to CSAPRGLDTQYF.

The chain is built from TRBV11-3 and TRBJ2-5, with TRBD2 matching over 10 bases. Germline CDR1 and CDR2: SGHNT and YENEEA. The CDR3 has 20 residues. V lost 3 bases, J lost 2 bases, and 18 bases stayed unmatched. Written as DNA, the CDR3 is TGTGCCAGCAGCTTGTGGGGGATAGCGGGGGGCACCCCACAACAAGAGACCCAGTACTTC. Translated: CASSLWGIAGGTPQQETQYF. Complete variable domain (other parts from reference TRBV11-3 and TRBJ2-5): EAGVVQSPRYKIIEKKQPVAFWCNPISGHNTLYWYLQNLGQGPELLIRYENEEAVDDSQLPKDRFSAERLKGVDSTLKIQPAELGDSAVYLCASSLWGIAGGTPQQETQYFGPGTRLLVL.

The CDR3 region has the DNA TGTGCCAGCAGCCACGGCGGAGCGGGGGCTAACTATGGCTACACCTTC. It codes for CASSHGGAGANYGYTF. The gene calls are TRBV7-8 and TRBJ1-2; possibly TRBD1 for D (5 bases). Germline assignment: CDR1 SGHVS and CDR2 FQNEAQ. CDR3 length: 16 residues. V lost 5 bases, J lost 0 bases, and 16 bases lay in between. The whole variable domain, filled in from reference TRBV7-8 and TRBJ1-2, reads GAGVSQSPRYKVAKRGQDVALRCDPISGHVSLFWYQQALGQGPEFLTYFQNEAQLDKSGLPSDRFFAERPEGSVSTLKIQRTQQEDSAVYLCASSHGGAGANYGYTFGSGTRLTVV.

The rearrangement joins TRBV7-2 to TRBJ2-3, with 7 bases fitting TRBD2. The CDR3 is 15 residues long. V shed 6 bases and J 5 bases; nucleotides not matched to a gene: 11. Germline V gives CDR1 SGHTA, CDR2 FQGNSA. The CDR3 nucleotides are TGTGCCAGCAGTAATTGGGGAGGGGTCGGAGATACGCAGTATTTT. It is translated as CASSNWGGVGDTQYF.

J is TRBJ2-1 and V is TRBV24-1, with D hard to call. V was shortened by 3 bases and J by 10 bases, with 9 bases between the two germline ends. The CDR3 covers 12 residues. CDR1 is KGHDR, CDR2 SFDVKD, per germline. Written as DNA, the CDR3 is TGTGCCACCAGTGATCCTAGTTTCGAGCAGTTCTTC. Amino acid sequence: CATSDPSFEQFF.

The CDR3 DNA sequence: TGTGCCAGCAGCTTCCGCGGGGGGGCCAATGAGCAGTTCTTC. Its translation is CASSFRGGANEQFF. The gene calls are TRBV5-6 and TRBJ2-1; 9 positions match TRBD2. Trimming at V came to 2 bases and at J to 6 bases, leaving 3 bases not matched to a gene. Germline values: CDR1 SGHDT, CDR2 YYEEEE. This CDR3 spans 14 amino acids.

V is TRBV7-6 and J is TRBJ2-1; the D gene is possibly TRBD1 (6 bases). The CDR3 sequence is 16 residues long. Germline CDR1 is SGHVS and CDR2 is FNYEAQ. The ends were cut back, 5 bases at V and 0 bases at J, with 14 bases in the middle. The CDR3 protein is CASSVSQGSSYNEQFF. The CDR3 DNA reads as TGTGCCAGCAGCGTATCACAGGGTAGCTCCTACAATGAGCAGTTCTTC. The whole variable domain, remainder taken from reference TRBV7-6 and TRBJ2-1, is GAGVSQSPRYKVTKRGQDVALRCDPISGHVSLYWYRQALGQGPEFLTYFNYEAQQDKSGLPNDRFSAERPEGSISTLTIQRTEQRDSAMYRCASSVSQGSSYNEQFFGPGTRLTVL.

The V gene is TRBV6-5, the J gene TRBJ1-5, with TRBD1 matching 12 bases. Germline V lookup: CDR1 MNHEY, CDR2 SVGAGI. The CDR3 sequence is 14 residues long. V shed 6 bases, J shed 7 bases, and the junction held 4 bases outside the gene matches. CDR3 protein: CASRGTGGGQPQHF. The DNA of the CDR3 is TGTGCCAGCAGGGGGACAGGGGGCGGGCAGCCCCAGCATTTT.

The chain uses TRBV6-5 and TRBJ2-2; 7 bases line up with TRBD1. V dropped 8 bases and J dropped 7; count of bases not matched to a gene: 13. CDR1 MNHEY and CDR2 SVGAGI come from the germline V gene. This CDR3 comprises 15 residues. CDR3 in DNA: TGTGCCAGCTCCACAGAGGGGGCTGGTGGCGGGGAGCTGTTTTTT. Translation: CASSTEGAGGGELFF.

The CDR3 sequence is CASSVTSFGTAYNEQFF. Written as DNA, the CDR3 is TGTGCCAGCAGCGTAACCTCATTTGGGACAGCCTACAATGAGCAGTTCTTC. This chain joins TRBV9 and TRBJ2-1, with 7 bases fitting TRBD1. Germline loops: CDR1 SGDLS, CDR2 YYNGEE. The CDR3 runs to 17 residues. V shed 1 base, J shed 2 bases, and the junction held 9 bases outside the gene matches.

V gene TRBV6-5 combines with J gene TRBJ2-3, with 8 nucleotides matching TRBD2. The CDR3 loop spans 13 amino acids. V was pared by 6 bases and J by 7 bases, with 6 bases of the junction left unmatched. Per germline, CDR1 MNHEY and CDR2 SVGAGI. The CDR3 loop is CASRPGGAYTQYF. Written as DNA, the CDR3 is TGTGCCAGCAGACCCGGGGGGGCCTATACGCAGTATTTT.

The rearrangement uses TRBV27 and TRBJ1-4; tentatively, D is TRBD1 (5 bases). This CDR3 comprises 15 residues. Per the germline V gene, CDR1 is MNHEY and CDR2 is SMNVEV (reference sequence). The V end lost 4 bases, the J end lost 2 bases, and 11 bases lay between the germline ends. The CDR3 sequence: CASSSPGGTNEKLFF. As DNA, the CDR3 is TGTGCCAGCAGTTCCCCCGGGGGGACTAATGAAAAACTGTTTTTT.